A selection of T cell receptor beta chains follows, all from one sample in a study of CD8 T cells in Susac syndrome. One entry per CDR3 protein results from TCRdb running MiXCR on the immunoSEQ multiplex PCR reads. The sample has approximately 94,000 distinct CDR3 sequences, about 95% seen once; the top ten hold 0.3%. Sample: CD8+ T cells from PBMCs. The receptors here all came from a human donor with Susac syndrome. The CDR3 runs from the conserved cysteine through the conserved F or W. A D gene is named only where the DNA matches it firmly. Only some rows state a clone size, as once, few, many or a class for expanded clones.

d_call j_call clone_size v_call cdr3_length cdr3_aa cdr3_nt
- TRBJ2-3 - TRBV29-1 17 CSAGRGPRPSSTDTQYF TGCAGCGCCGGTCGGGGCCCCCGGCCCTCCAGCACAGATACGCAGTATTTT
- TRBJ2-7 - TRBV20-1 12 CSAIRDTGEQYF TGCAGTGCTATCCGGGACACCGGGGAGCAGTACTTC
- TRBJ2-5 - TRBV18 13 CASSGGVQETQYF TGTGCCAGCTCCGGGGGAGTTCAAGAGACCCAGTACTTC
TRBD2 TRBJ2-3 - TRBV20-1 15 CSARGSGGSTDTQYF TGCAGTGCTAGAGGTAGCGGGGGCAGCACAGATACGCAGTATTTT
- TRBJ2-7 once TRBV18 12 CASSSSGHEQYF TGTGCCAGCTCATCGTCTGGCCACGAGCAGTACTTC
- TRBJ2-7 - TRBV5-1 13 CASSLDSFYEQYF TGCGCCAGCAGCTTGGACAGCTTCTACGAGCAGTACTTC
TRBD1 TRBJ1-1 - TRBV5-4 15 CASSHFRQGIAEAFF TGTGCCAGCAGCCACTTCCGACAGGGTATCGCTGAAGCTTTCTTT
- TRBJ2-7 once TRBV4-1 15 CASRPLGSGSGEQYF TGCGCCAGCAGACCCCTCGGTAGCGGCTCGGGCGAGCAGTACTTC
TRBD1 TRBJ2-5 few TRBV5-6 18 CASSLRTGGWINQETQYF TGTGCCAGCAGCCTGCGGACAGGGGGATGGATAAACCAAGAGACCCAGTACTTC
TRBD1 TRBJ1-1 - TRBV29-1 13 CSGGDRTNTEAFF TGCAGTGGCGGGGACAGGACGAACACTGAAGCTTTCTTT
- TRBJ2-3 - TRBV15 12 CATSRDSDTQYF TGTGCCACCAGCAGAGATAGCGATACGCAGTATTTT
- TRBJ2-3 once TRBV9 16 CASSVNRDGGTDTQYF TGTGCCAGCAGCGTCAACAGGGATGGGGGAACAGATACGCAGTATTTT
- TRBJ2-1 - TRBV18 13 CASCPLSCNEQFF TGTGCCAGCTGTCCCCTAAGCTGCAATGAGCAGTTCTTC
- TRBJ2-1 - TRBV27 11 CASSYYNEQFF TGTGCCAGCAGTTATTACAATGAGCAGTTCTTC
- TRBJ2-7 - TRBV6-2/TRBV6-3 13 CASSPPRLGEQYF TGTGCCAGCAGTCCTCCCCGCCTTGGCGAGCAGTACTTC
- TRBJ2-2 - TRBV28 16 CASSLDSSTRTGELFF TGTGCCAGCAGTTTAGATAGTTCCACCCGCACCGGGGAGCTGTTTTTT
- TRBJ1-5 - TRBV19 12 CASRNSNQPQHF TGTGCCAGTAGGAACTCAAATCAGCCCCAGCATTTT
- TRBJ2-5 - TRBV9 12 CASRGVQETQYF TGTGCCAGCAGAGGGGTGCAAGAGACCCAGTACTTC
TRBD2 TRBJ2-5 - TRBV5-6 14 CASSPGGNGKTQYF TGTGCCAGCAGCCCGGGGGGAAACGGGAAGACCCAGTACTTC
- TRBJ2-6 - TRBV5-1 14 CASSLFVGANVLTF TGCGCCAGCAGCTTGTTCGTTGGGGCCAACGTCCTGACTTTC
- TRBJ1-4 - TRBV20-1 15 CSARTAGTANEKLFF TGCAGTGCTAGAACGGCGGGGACGGCTAATGAAAAACTGTTTTTT
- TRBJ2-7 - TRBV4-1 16 CASSRQTESSSYEQYF TGCGCCAGCAGCCGCCAGACAGAAAGCAGCTCCTACGAGCAGTACTTC
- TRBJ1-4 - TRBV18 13 CASSPGVDEKLFF TGTGCCAGCTCACCAGGGGTGGATGAAAAACTGTTTTTT
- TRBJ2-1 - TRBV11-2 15 CASSPRAAQYNEQFF TGTGCCAGCAGCCCCCGAGCCGCTCAATACAATGAGCAGTTCTTC
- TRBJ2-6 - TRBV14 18 CASSQEVYVVSGANVLTF TGTGCCAGCAGCCAAGAAGTGTACGTAGTCTCTGGGGCCAACGTCCTGACTTTC
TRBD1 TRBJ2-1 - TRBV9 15 CASRPRQGKGNEQFF TGTGCCAGCAGACCACGACAGGGGAAGGGCAATGAGCAGTTCTTC
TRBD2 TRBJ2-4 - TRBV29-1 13 CSVEVGLENIQYF TGCAGCGTGGAGGTGGGACTAGAGAACATTCAGTACTTC
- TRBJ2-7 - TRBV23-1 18 CASSQSGRAPEGSYEQYF TGCGCCAGCAGTCAATCGGGCCGGGCCCCCGAGGGCTCCTACGAGCAGTACTTC